The 24 T cell receptor beta chains below all came from one sample that was sequenced in a study of blood T cell repertoires in COVID-19. Using immunoSEQ multiplex PCR, the repertoire was profiled, and TCRdb retains in-frame clones only, with some absent. Among fewer than 400,000 clones listed, around 85% were seen once. The sequenced material came from peripheral blood. All receptors derive from a young woman with acute or convalescent COVID-19.

The chain links TRBV9 to TRBJ2-1; perhaps TRBD1 as D (6 bases). Between the trimmed V and J ends, which lost 3 bases and 8 bases, there was a span of 18 bases. The length of the CDR3 is 15 residues. Looked up from germline, CDR1 is SGDLS and CDR2 is YYNGEE. The CDR3 reads CASSGRDMQGDEQFF. For the CDR3, the DNA is TGTGCCAGCAGCGGTCGGGACATGCAGGGAGATGAGCAGTTCTTC.

The chain couples TRBV5-1 to TRBJ2-2; D is ambiguous. CDR1 and CDR2 from the germline V gene are SGHRS and YFSETQ. Between the trimmed V and J ends, which lost 0 bases and 2 bases, there was a span of 11 bases. CDR3 length equals 16 residues. CDR3: CASSLGATENTGELFF. CDR3 nucleotides: TGCGCCAGCAGCTTGGGGGCGACCGAAAACACCGGGGAGCTGTTTTTT.

The chain combines TRBV4-1 with TRBJ2-6; possible D gene TRBD2, 6 bases. There are 22 residues in the CDR3. Trimming removed 0 bases at V and 0 bases at J, with 24 bases between. CDR1 and CDR2 from the germline V gene are MGHRA and YSYEKL. In DNA, the CDR3 is TGCGCCAGCAGCCAAGATAGGGTGGGTTTGGAGCGGGTCCTCTCTGGGGCCAACGTCCTGACTTTC. Its translation: CASSQDRVGLERVLSGANVLTF.

The V call is TRBV4-1, the J call TRBJ1-5; D not resolved. This CDR3 is built from 15 residues. V gave up 1 base and J gave up 5 bases, with 12 bases separating them. Looked up from germline, CDR1 is MGHRA and CDR2 is YSYEKL. CDR3 loop: CASSQGIPVDQPQHF. CDR3 coding DNA: TGCGCCAGCAGCCAAGGAATCCCAGTTGATCAGCCCCAGCATTTT.

The chain employs TRBV27 and TRBJ2-7; 8 bases are shared with TRBD1. Germline V gives CDR1 MNHEY, CDR2 SMNVEV (reference sequence). The V and J ends lost 5 bases and 2 bases, in that order; junction bases with no gene match: 11. CDR3 length: 16 residues. The CDR3 DNA reads as TGTGCCAGCAGTCCCTACCCCGGACAGGGAACCTACGAGCAGTACTTC. This encodes CASSPYPGQGTYEQYF.

Here the CDR3 reads CAISDGGTGNQPQHF. The DNA of the CDR3 is TGTGCCATCAGTGACGGGGGAACGGGCAATCAGCCCCAGCATTTT. The chain combines TRBV10-3 with TRBJ1-5; TRBD1 is a possible D gene (5 bases). The V end lost 3 bases, the J end lost 2 bases, and 11 bases lay between the germline ends. Per germline, CDR1 ENHRY and CDR2 SYGVKD. CDR3 size: 15 residues.

This chain connects TRBV30 to TRBJ2-7, with 10 bases fitting TRBD1. This CDR3 comprises 17 residues. Germline trimming cut 0 bases from V and 5 bases from J; bases unmatched to any gene: 13. Germline V gene data show CDR1 as GTSNPN and CDR2 as SVGIG (reference sequence). CDR3 DNA sequence: TGTGCCTGGAGTGTACTTGGATTCGGGACAGGGGCTCACGAGCAGTACTTC. This codes for CAWSVLGFGTGAHEQYF.

V gene TRBV4-2 combines with J gene TRBJ1-1, with TRBD1 matching over 7 bases. Germline V gene data show CDR1 as LGHNA and CDR2 as YNFKEQ. V shed 1 base and J 2 bases; nucleotides not matched to a gene: 7. The CDR3 totals 16 residues. DNA for the CDR3: TGTGCCAGCAGCCAAGTCTCCGGACAGGCTAACACTGAAGCTTTCTTT. This codes for CASSQVSGQANTEAFF.

The chain employs TRBV9 and TRBJ1-2, with D uncertain. This CDR3 contains 15 residues. Germline V gene data show CDR1 as SGDLS and CDR2 as YYNGEE. V gave up 3 bases and J gave up 0 bases, with 12 bases separating them. The CDR3 region is CASSAQTLANYGYTF. CDR3 coding DNA: TGTGCCAGCAGCGCCCAGACACTAGCTAACTATGGCTACACCTTC.

The chain is built from TRBV2 and TRBJ2-2; D is ambiguous. The CDR3 is 14 residues long. Trimming took 3 bases from V and 5 from J, leaving 10 bases between them. In germline, CDR1 is SNHLY, CDR2 FYNNEI. CDR3 nucleotides: TGTGCCAGCAGTGATGGCCAATCTACCGGGGAGCTGTTTTTT. Protein product: CASSDGQSTGELFF.

The chain is built from TRBV3-1 (or the pseudogene TRBV3-2) and TRBJ2-7, with 14 bases identical to TRBD2. J was trimmed by 7 bases and V by 7 bases; bases with no gene match: 6. Germline lookup yields CDR1 LGHDT and CDR2 YNNKEL (reference sequence). The CDR3 runs to 14 residues. CDR3 bases: TGTGCCAGCACCGGGACTAGCGGGAGCGGGGAGCAGTACTTC. Its translation: CASTGTSGSGEQYF.

This clone appeared a single time. CDR3 sequence: CASSPRLAVSNEQFF. For the CDR3, the DNA is TGTGCCAGCAGCCCCCGGCTAGCCGTCAGCAATGAGCAGTTCTTC. The rearrangement joins TRBV4-2 to TRBJ2-1, with D possibly matching TRBD2 (5 bases). CDR3 length equals 15 residues. Trimming left V 4 bases short and J 6 bases short, with 16 bases between. Germline values: CDR1 LGHNA, CDR2 YNFKEQ.

V is TRBV10-2 and J is TRBJ2-2, with 7 nucleotides matching TRBD1. The germline V gene has CDR1 WSHSY and CDR2 SAAADI. The CDR3 is 16 amino acids. J was trimmed by 0 bases and V by 8 bases; bases with no gene match: 9. For the CDR3, the DNA is TGCGCCAGCCTTATAATAGGACAGGCGAACACCGGGGAGCTGTTTTTT. Protein: CASLIIGQANTGELFF.

This clone was seen more than once but under ten times. Other DNA sequences from this sample encode an identical CDR3 as well. The chain combines TRBV18 with TRBJ2-1; possible D gene TRBD1, 6 bases. Germline-derived CDR1 and CDR2 are KGHSH and LQKENI. CDR3 length: 15 residues. V gave up 3 bases and J gave up 1 base, with 10 bases separating them. CDR3 DNA sequence: TGTGCCAGCTCACCGGGGCAGGGGTCCTACAATGAGCAGTTCTTC. It is translated as CASSPGQGSYNEQFF.

This clone was seen just once. CDR3 bases: TGTGCCATCAGTGAGTCCAGGGATCGGGAAAAACTGTTTTTT. It specifies CAISESRDREKLFF. The chain couples TRBV10-3 to TRBJ1-4; a possible D gene is TRBD1 (5 bases). The V end was cut by 0 bases, the J end by 8 bases, with 10 bases between. This CDR3 has 14 amino acids. Germline-derived CDR1 and CDR2 are ENHRY and SYGVKD.

The chain joins TRBV5-1 to TRBJ2-7; TRBD1 agrees at 8 bases. The germline gives CDR1 SGHRS, CDR2 YFSETQ. Losses at the gene ends were 2 bases for V and 5 bases for J; bases not matched to a gene: 9. The CDR3 is made up of 15 amino acids. The CDR3 region has the DNA TGCGCCAGCAGCTTACAACAGGGGGTTGTGGACGAGCAGTACTTC. Translating it yields CASSLQQGVVDEQYF.

The chain links TRBV27 to TRBJ1-1; D gene unclear. The CDR3 spans 17 residues. Germline assignment: CDR1 MNHEY and CDR2 SMNVEV (reference sequence). Trimming stripped 7 bases from V and 5 bases from J, with 26 bases between. As DNA, the CDR3 is TGTGCCAGCATCCAAAGGCCCCCCCCAGGAGGCGGGACTGAAGCTTTCTTT. It specifies CASIQRPPPGGGTEAFF.

The chain joins TRBV19 to TRBJ2-5; TRBD2 is a possible D gene (5 bases). The CDR3 is 16 residues long. V was shortened by 0 bases and J by 5 bases, with 16 bases between the two germline ends. CDR1 and CDR2 from the germline V gene are LNHDA and SQIVND (reference sequence). This CDR3 is CASSIDGRTTRETQYF. CDR3 nucleotides: TGTGCCAGTAGTATAGATGGAAGAACCACTAGGGAGACCCAGTACTTC.

This CDR3 reads CASSPGLAGDYQETQYF. The CDR3 DNA follows: TGTGCCAGCAGCCCGGGACTAGCGGGGGACTACCAAGAGACCCAGTACTTC. This chain connects TRBV5-6 to TRBJ2-5, with 14 bases fitting TRBD2. V lost 4 bases and J lost 0; bases outside the gene matches: 5. The V gene's germline CDR1 is SGHDT and CDR2 YYEEEE. The CDR3 loop spans 17 amino acids.

This rearrangement joins TRBV15 to TRBJ1-2, with TRBD1 as a possible D gene (5 bases). V shed 0 bases and J shed 0 bases, with 8 bases lying between them. The V gene's germline CDR1 is LNHNV and CDR2 YYDKDF (reference sequence). The CDR3 contains 15 residues. The CDR3 sequence: CATSREGATNYGYTF. CDR3 nucleotide sequence: TGTGCCACCAGCAGAGAAGGGGCTACTAACTATGGCTACACCTTC.

V usage is TRBV20-1 and J usage is TRBJ2-7; D not resolved. V was clipped by 3 bases and J by 0 bases, with 15 bases between them. The CDR3 is 15 amino acids. Germline V gene sequence: CDR1 DFQATT, CDR2 SNEGSKA (reference sequence). The CDR3 reads CSASSGRVSSYEQYF. The CDR3 nucleotides read TGCAGTGCTAGTTCCGGTCGGGTGAGCTCCTACGAGCAGTACTTC.

The chain has TRBV29-1 and TRBJ2-3; TRBD2 might be the D (5 bases). V gave up 5 bases and J gave up 2 bases, with 14 bases separating them. Per germline, CDR1 SQVTM and CDR2 ANQGSEA. There are 14 residues in the CDR3. CDR3 loop: CSVSVRGYTDTQYF. CDR3 nucleotides: TGCAGCGTTTCGGTCCGGGGATACACAGATACGCAGTATTTT.

The rearrangement joins TRBV7-9 to TRBJ1-1; D not resolved. The CDR3 consists of 13 residues. Trimming shortened V by 3 bases and J by 6 bases, and 11 bases separated the two germline ends. CDR1 SEHNR and CDR2 FQNEAQ come from the germline V gene (reference sequence). The CDR3 DNA reads TGTGCCAGCAGCTTGGGCATGGCTGCTGAAGCTTTCTTT. As protein: CASSLGMAAEAFF.

The genes are TRBV19 and TRBJ2-7; weak D call: TRBD1 (6 bases). This CDR3 is built from 12 residues. V shed 5 bases and J shed 4 bases, with 9 bases lying between them. The germline gives CDR1 LNHDA, CDR2 SQIVND (reference sequence). The CDR3, as DNA: TGTGCCAGTAGTTTACAGGGATACGAGCAGTACTTC. Protein sequence: CASSLQGYEQYF.